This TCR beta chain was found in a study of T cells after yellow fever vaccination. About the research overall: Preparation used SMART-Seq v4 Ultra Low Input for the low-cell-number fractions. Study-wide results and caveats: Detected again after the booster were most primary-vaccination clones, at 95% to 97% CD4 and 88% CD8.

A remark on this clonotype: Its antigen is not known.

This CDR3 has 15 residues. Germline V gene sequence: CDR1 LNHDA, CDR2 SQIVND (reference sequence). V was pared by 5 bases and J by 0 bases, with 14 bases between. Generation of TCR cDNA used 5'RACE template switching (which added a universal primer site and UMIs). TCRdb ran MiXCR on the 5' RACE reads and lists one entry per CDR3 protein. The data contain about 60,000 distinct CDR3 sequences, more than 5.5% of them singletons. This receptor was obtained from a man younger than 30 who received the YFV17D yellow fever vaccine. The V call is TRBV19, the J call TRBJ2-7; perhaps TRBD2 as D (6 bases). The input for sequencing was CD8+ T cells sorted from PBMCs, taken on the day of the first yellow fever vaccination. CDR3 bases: TGTGCCAGTAGTCCCGGATCCGGGGGCTCCTACGAGCAGTACTTC. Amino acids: CASSPGSGGSYEQYF.